This T cell receptor (beta chain) comes out of a study of blood T cells in healthy people across ages. Study results and caveats: Naive CD4+ cell counts and diversity both ran higher in long-lived than in aged donors. Unsorted PBMCs blocked a conclusive comparison of naive and antigen-experienced cells. CMV infection status of these donors was not known.

Germline V gene sequence: CDR1 MNHNY, CDR2 SVGAGI (reference sequence). Trimming at V came to 5 bases and at J to 5 bases, leaving 7 bases not matched to a gene. There are 15 residues in the CDR3. Turning to this clonotype: Its antigen remains unidentified.

Through a sample-barcoded 5' primer and a J-beta primer mix, a second PCR was run for roughly 7 to 12 cycles. Per-sample output comprised a minimum of 2.5 million paired-end reads containing CDR3. TCRdb independently ran MiXCR on the 5' RACE reads; one entry per CDR3 protein. The sample consists of 550,000 to 750,000 distinct CDR3 sequences, roughly 20% of them appearing once. This chain joins TRBV6-6 and TRBJ1-5; 9 bases match TRBD1. Sample: blood. This TCR was sampled from a man in his sixties or seventies in good health. CDR3: CASSATTGGDQPQHF. The CDR3 region has the DNA TGTGCCAGCAGTGCGACGACAGGGGGTGATCAGCCCCAGCATTTT.